This TCR beta chain stems from a study of control samples from healthy donors and cancer patients. The data were produced by immunoSEQ multiplex PCR, yet TCRdb's version contains in-frame clones alone and is incomplete. The sample shows 100,000 to 110,000 clones, roughly 87% of them seen only once. The CDR3 contains 12 residues. Between the trimmed V and J ends, which lost 3 bases and 12 bases, there was a span of 14 bases. Sequenced sample: blood. The TCR sequence derives from a woman aged 50 to 60 in good health. The V and J genes are TRBV12-3 or TRBV12-4 and TRBJ1-1, with D tentatively TRBD1 (5 bases). CDR3 DNA sequence: TGTGCCAGCAGTTTCAGGGCGGGTCTTCCTTTCTTT. Its translation: CASSFRAGLPFF.